This T cell receptor (beta chain) was captured by sequencing in a study of blood T cell repertoires in COVID-19. Turning to the study itself: Sites across the United States, Italy and Spain contributed samples from acute and convalescent COVID-19. T cells, B-cell-depleted T cells, or PBMCs supplied cDNA or gDNA.

Cohort 3 recovery required two negative PCRs, clearance, or symptom resolution. V was pared by 6 bases and J by 2 bases, with 11 bases between. Germline values: CDR1 MNHEY, CDR2 SVGEGT. The CDR3 is 14 amino acids. In the original workflow: Estimated nucleated cell counts came from reference gene primer amplification. Data came from immunoSEQ multiplex PCR; TCRdb stores just in-frame clones and leaves some out. That table furnishes V, J and clone size, whereas the DNA furnished D and trimming. Of approximately 320,000 clones detected, 90% appear once; the ten largest clones hold around 2.5%. This clone was observed a few times.

The chain employs TRBV6-2 or TRBV6-3 and TRBJ1-5; tentative D call: TRBD1 (5 bases). The specimen was PBMCs or T cells enriched from blood (not recorded which). The clonotype was recovered from a man in his fifties or sixties who had recovered from COVID-19. This CDR3 reads CASSRDSGNQPQHF. CDR3 coding DNA: TGTGCCAGCAGCCGTGACAGCGGCAATCAGCCCCAGCATTTT.